The clone carrying this TCR beta chain has a handful of counts. Its antigen is not known. The germline gene is not matched at one end of the junction; a read error may be the cause. The sample is drawn from a study of blood T cells in healthy people across ages. Study details: There was about one barcoded beta molecule captured by template switching per two T cells.

Broader study findings: Unknown donor CMV status possibly confounded expanded clonotype changes. The recorded TCR beta diversity per million T cells decreased in a roughly linear manner with age.

For the second PCR, which ran for about 6 to 11 cycles, a sample-barcoded 5' primer and a J-beta primer mix were used. Every single cDNA molecule received a tag from a template-switch adaptor with 12 random nucleotides. TCRdb processed the 5' RACE reads anew with MiXCR; each CDR3 protein has one entry. The data show over 1,500,000 distinct CDR3 sequences, around half seen once. CDR1 and CDR2 from the germline V gene are MGHRA and YSYEKL. The CDR3 spans 14 residues. The source material was blood. The gene calls are TRBV4-1 and TRBJ2-5; TRBD1 aligns across 8 bases. The sequence was obtained from a woman between 40 and 50 years old in good health. The CDR3 DNA sequence: TGTGCCAGCAGCCCATTCGACAGGGGAGAGACCCAGTACTTC. This gives the protein CASSPFDRGETQYF.